What follows are 28 T cell receptor beta chains derived from one specimen sequenced in a study of shared clonotypes between healthy human individuals (dated by TCRdb to 2020 to 2021). Receptor amplification or capture employed the immunoSEQ multiplex PCR assay. TCRdb's version of the immuneACCESS table is confined to in-frame rearrangements and falls short of the full clone set. An unresolved V gene accounts for under half of the shortfall where checked; the remainder is of unknown origin. The sample profile shows about 980,000 clones; roughly 72% of them were found once. Nearly 1.5% of the sample is in the top ten clones. What was sequenced was memory CD4+ T cells sorted from blood. The cell subset or site label of this sample denotes: CD45RA-negative fraction. The receptors stem from a man between 18 and 35 years old in good health.

This clone was seen just once. This chain uses TRBV27 with TRBJ1-6; 8 bases agree with TRBD1. Per germline, CDR1 MNHEY and CDR2 SMNVEV (reference sequence). Trimming at V came to 6 bases and at J to 13 bases, leaving 14 bases not matched to a gene. The length of the CDR3 is 15 residues. The CDR3 here is CASSRAPGGRSPLHF. CDR3 sequence (DNA): TGTGCCAGCAGCCGAGCACCAGGGGGCCGAAGTCCCCTCCACTTT.

The V and J genes are TRBV10-1 and TRBJ2-5; D possibly uses TRBD1 or TRBD2 (5 bases each). CDR3 size: 15 residues. Germline loops: CDR1 WNHNN, CDR2 SYGVQD (reference sequence). V was shortened by 3 bases and J by 5 bases, with 16 bases between the two germline ends. This chain's CDR3 is CASSETFGARETQYF. In DNA form, the CDR3 reads TGCGCCAGCAGTGAAACGTTCGGGGCCCGGGAGACCCAGTACTTC.

V is TRBV7-9 and J is TRBJ1-4; D perhaps matches TRBD1 (6 bases). The CDR3 runs 15 residues. V lost 5 bases and J 6 bases, leaving 16 bases between the germline ends. CDR1 and CDR2 from the germline V gene are SEHNR and FQNEAQ (reference sequence). CDR3 DNA sequence: TGTGCCAGCAGCGCCGGACAGACCCTTTATGAAAAACTGTTTTTT. Its translation is CASSAGQTLYEKLFF.

The gene calls are TRBV6-6 and TRBJ1-4, with D maybe TRBD1 (5 bases). Germline assignment: CDR1 MNHNY and CDR2 SVGAGI (reference sequence). This CDR3 contains 15 residues. V was clipped by 8 bases and J by 8 bases, with 21 bases between them. The CDR3 spells CASATEAGLSEKLFF. The CDR3 DNA reads TGTGCCAGCGCCACGGAGGCAGGGTTGTCAGAAAAACTGTTTTTT.

This clone was seen just once. The gene calls are TRBV6-1 and TRBJ2-3; D gene uncertain. CDR3 length: 12 residues. Between the trimmed V and J ends, which lost 10 bases and 5 bases, there was a span of 13 bases. From germline, CDR1 is MNHNS and CDR2 SASEGT. The DNA of the CDR3 is TGTGCCACCAGCTCGCAGATAGATACGCAGTATTTT. This translates into CATSSQIDTQYF.

The chain uses TRBV19 and TRBJ2-1, with 12 nucleotides matching TRBD2. CDR3 length: 13 residues. CDR1 LNHDA and CDR2 SQIVND come from the germline V gene (reference sequence). The V segment lost 7 bases and the J segment 13 bases; nucleotides outside the gene matches: 8. CDR3 bases: TGTGCCAGTACCCTCACTAGCGGGGGGCCCCAGTTCTTC. Its translation: CASTLTSGGPQFF.

The V call is TRBV2, the J call TRBJ2-7, with D tentatively TRBD1 (6 bases). There are 14 residues in the CDR3. Germline-derived CDR1 and CDR2 are SNHLY and FYNNEI. With 4 bases removed from V and 6 bases from J, the gap between germline ends came to 16 bases. The CDR3 nucleotides are TGTGCCAGCAGTGGGACAGCCTCCTATGGCGAGCAGTACTTC. Translating it yields CASSGTASYGEQYF. Filled out from reference TRBV2 and TRBJ2-7, the complete variable domain reads EPEVTQTPSHQVTQMGQEVILRCVPISNHLYFYWYRQILGQKVEFLVSFYNNEISEKSEIFDDQFSVERPDGSNFTLKIRSTKLEDSAMYFCASSGTASYGEQYFGPGTRLTVT.

This clone appeared a few times. The V gene is TRBV6-5, the J gene TRBJ1-3; the D is unclear. Trimming removed 8 bases from V and 0 bases from J, with 14 bases in between. Germline CDR1 reads MNHEY; CDR2 reads SVGAGI. This CDR3 has 15 amino acids. CDR3 DNA: TGTGCCAGCCTTGGGAGGTCTATCTCTGGAAACACCATATATTTT. Amino acid sequence: CASLGRSISGNTIYF.

V usage is TRBV6-6 and J usage is TRBJ2-7, with D possibly being TRBD1 (6 bases). The CDR3 spans 13 residues. The germline CDR1 and CDR2 sequences are MNHNY and SVGAGI (reference sequence). V was pared by 4 bases and J by 5 bases, with 12 bases between. CDR3 bases: TGTGCCAGCAGTTCTCAGGGGCGCCACGAGCAGTACTTC. This gives the protein CASSSQGRHEQYF.

The V and J genes are TRBV6-5 and TRBJ2-1, with D possibly TRBD1 on 6 matching bases. The CDR3 spans 14 residues. The ends were cut back, 5 bases at V and 4 bases at J, with 12 bases in the middle. CDR1 and CDR2 (germline): MNHEY, SVGAGI. The CDR3: CASSPGQLYNEQFF. The CDR3 nucleotides are TGTGCCAGCAGTCCCGGACAGTTATACAATGAGCAGTTCTTC.

This clone was recorded once. The V call is TRBV2, the J call TRBJ2-7; no definite D call. With 7 bases removed from V and 6 bases from J, the gap between germline ends came to 19 bases. The CDR3 sequence is 14 residues long. The germline CDR1 and CDR2 sequences are SNHLY and FYNNEI. CDR3 region: CASIRPGWDFEQYF. The CDR3 DNA is TGTGCCAGCATAAGGCCTGGGTGGGATTTCGAGCAGTACTTC. Drawing the rest from reference TRBV2 and TRBJ2-7, the complete variable domain is EPEVTQTPSHQVTQMGQEVILRCVPISNHLYFYWYRQILGQKVEFLVSFYNNEISEKSEIFDDQFSVERPDGSNFTLKIRSTKLEDSAMYFCASIRPGWDFEQYFGPGTRLTVT.

This clone appeared a single time. The V call is TRBV18, the J call TRBJ1-4; TRBD1 might be the D (5 bases). From germline, CDR1 is KGHSH and CDR2 LQKENI. V was clipped by 5 bases and J by 0 bases, with 13 bases between them. There are 16 residues in the CDR3. The CDR3 protein is CASSSGEGATNEKLFF. The CDR3 DNA reads TGTGCCAGCTCATCGGGGGAGGGAGCAACTAATGAAAAACTGTTTTTT. Supplemented by reference TRBV18 and TRBJ1-4, the full variable domain reads NAGVMQNPRHLVRRRGQEARLRCSPMKGHSHVYWYRQLPEEGLKFMVYLQKENIIDESGMPKERFSAEFPKEGPSILRIQQVVRGDSAAYFCASSSGEGATNEKLFFGSGTQLSVL.

This clone was counted a single time. The V and J genes are TRBV11-2 and TRBJ2-1, with D perhaps given as TRBD1 or TRBD2 (5 bases each). The CDR3 extends over 14 amino acids. V lost 0 bases to trimming and J lost 7 bases, with 10 bases between them. The germline CDR1 and CDR2 sequences are SGHAT and FQNNGV. The CDR3 here is CASSLDTGRNEQFF. The CDR3 region has the DNA TGTGCCAGCAGCTTAGACACGGGACGAAATGAGCAGTTCTTC.

The V gene is TRBV16, the J gene TRBJ1-1; the match to TRBD1 covers 7 bases. J was trimmed by 5 bases and V by 2 bases; bases with no gene match: 2. Germline V gives CDR1 KGHSY, CDR2 FQNENV. The CDR3 has 13 amino acids. In DNA form, the CDR3 reads TGTGCCAGCAGCCAAGCAGGGGGGACTGAAGCTTTCTTT. Protein: CASSQAGGTEAFF.

A note on this clone: At the DNA level, this CDR3 is encoded by other sequences in the same sample as well. The chain has TRBV29-1 and TRBJ2-7; 10 nucleotides match TRBD1. This CDR3 comprises 12 residues. Per the germline V gene, CDR1 is SQVTM and CDR2 is ANQGSEA. J lost 5 bases, V lost 3 bases, and 1 base had no gene match. For the CDR3, the DNA is TGCAGCGTTGAGGACAGGGGGGACGAGCAGTACTTC. Translation: CSVEDRGDEQYF.

The chain joins TRBV6-1 to TRBJ2-7, with 7 positions matching TRBD2. CDR1 MNHNS and CDR2 SASEGT come from the germline V gene. V lost 4 bases and J lost 2; bases outside the gene matches: 14. The CDR3 totals 17 residues. The CDR3 DNA reads TGTGCCAGCAGTGCCTTACACGGCGACGCGGGGGCCTACGAGCAGTACTTC. Its translation: CASSALHGDAGAYEQYF.

This clone appeared a single time. DNA of the CDR3: TGTGCCAGCAGCGTAGGGGGTAGCGGGATTGCAGATACGCAGTATTTT. This translates into CASSVGGSGIADTQYF. The V gene is TRBV9, the J gene TRBJ2-3, with 8 bases lining up with TRBD2. Unmatched junction bases numbered 7, after V lost 0 bases and J lost 4 bases. From germline, CDR1 is SGDLS and CDR2 YYNGEE. The CDR3 covers 16 residues.

The V call is TRBV7-2, the J call TRBJ1-4; D gene ambiguous. The CDR3 totals 14 residues. With 1 base removed from V and 8 bases from J, the gap between germline ends came to 11 bases. The V gene's germline CDR1 is SGHTA and CDR2 FQGNSA. CDR3 DNA sequence: TGTGCCAGCAGCTTAGGGGCAGGTCGCGAAAAACTGTTTTTT. Protein sequence: CASSLGAGREKLFF.

As concerns this clone: Other DNA sequences of this sample code for an identical CDR3. This rearrangement joins TRBV9 to TRBJ1-5, with D possibly being TRBD1 (5 bases). Germline lookup yields CDR1 SGDLS and CDR2 YYNGEE. V lost 0 bases and J lost 0, with 7 bases in between. This CDR3 contains 15 residues. CDR3 residues: CASSVGTNSNQPQHF. CDR3 sequence (DNA): TGTGCCAGCAGCGTAGGGACAAATAGCAATCAGCCCCAGCATTTT.

V and J are TRBV5-5 and TRBJ1-1; D not resolved. Germline V CDR1 and CDR2: SGHKS, YYEKEE (reference sequence). This CDR3 has 16 residues. V was clipped by 0 bases and J by 1 base, with 13 bases between them. CDR3 DNA sequence: TGTGCCAGCAGCTTGGAGATTAGCTCCAGGAACACTGAAGCTTTCTTT. It is translated as CASSLEISSRNTEAFF. Together with reference TRBV5-5 and TRBJ1-1, the CDR3 gives the full variable domain: DAGVTQSPTHLIKTRGQQVTLRCSPISGHKSVSWYQQVLGQGPQFIFQYYEKEERGRGNFPDRFSARQFPNYSSELNVNALLLGDSALYLCASSLEISSRNTEAFFGQGTRLTVV.

V and J are TRBV10-1 and TRBJ2-5; a weak D match, TRBD2 (5 bases). V was clipped by 6 bases and J by 1 base, with 18 bases between them. The CDR3 contains 16 residues. CDR1 and CDR2 from the germline V gene are WNHNN and SYGVQD (reference sequence). The CDR3 reads CASSEAPREGQETQYF. In nucleotides, the CDR3 is TGCGCCAGCAGCGAAGCACCCCGTGAGGGCCAAGAGACCCAGTACTTC.

In this sample, this clone turned up many times. V usage is TRBV7-2 and J usage is TRBJ2-3, with D maybe TRBD1 (5 bases). V gave up 3 bases and J gave up 1 base, with 11 bases separating them. Germline-derived CDR1 and CDR2 are SGHTA and FQGNSA. This CDR3 comprises 15 residues. CDR3 loop: CASSLGLLGTDTQYF. In nucleotides, the CDR3 is TGTGCCAGCAGCTTGGGGCTTTTGGGCACAGATACGCAGTATTTT.

This clone has just a few counts. This sample also contains other DNA sequences that code for the same CDR3. The rearrangement uses TRBV18 and TRBJ1-6; TRBD1 matches 9 bases. The V gene's germline CDR1 is KGHSH and CDR2 LQKENI. This CDR3 comprises 14 residues. With V trimmed by 2 bases and J by 10 bases, 3 bases remained unmatched. The CDR3 DNA reads TGTGCCAGCTCACCAGGACAGGGGAGGTCACCCCTCCACTTT. Translating gives CASSPGQGRSPLHF. Together with reference TRBV18 and TRBJ1-6, the CDR3 gives the full variable domain: NAGVMQNPRHLVRRRGQEARLRCSPMKGHSHVYWYRQLPEEGLKFMVYLQKENIIDESGMPKERFSAEFPKEGPSILRIQQVVRGDSAAYFCASSPGQGRSPLHFGNGTRLTVT.

The rearrangement uses TRBV6-1 and TRBJ2-2; no definite D call. V shed 3 bases and J shed 1 base, with 9 bases lying between them. The CDR3 totals 15 residues. Germline V gives CDR1 MNHNS, CDR2 SASEGT. The CDR3 DNA sequence: TGTGCCAGCAGTGATAGGTCGATGAACACCGGGGAGCTGTTTTTT. Translated: CASSDRSMNTGELFF.

The V and J genes are TRBV29-1 and TRBJ1-2, with 7 bases identical to TRBD1. The CDR3 totals 11 residues. CDR1 and CDR2 (germline): SQVTM, ANQGSEA. Germline trimming cut 6 bases from V and 8 bases from J; bases unmatched to any gene: 6. The CDR3 sequence is CSVMTGSGYTF. As DNA, the CDR3 is TGCAGCGTGATGACAGGGAGCGGCTACACCTTC.

The chain carries TRBV7-2 and TRBJ2-7; 8 bases agree with TRBD2. The CDR3 is 15 amino acids. Germline-derived CDR1 and CDR2 are SGHTA and FQGNSA. The ends lost 8 bases at V and 7 bases at J; junction bases unmatched: 16. The CDR3 DNA follows: TGTGCCAGCGCCCGAGGGGCGGGAGGAGAGGGGGAGCAGTACTTC. This translates into CASARGAGGEGEQYF.

V and J are TRBV5-8 and TRBJ2-1, with D perhaps matching TRBD1 (6 bases). Per the germline V gene, CDR1 is SGHTS and CDR2 is YDEGEE. V gave up 4 bases and J gave up 2 bases, with 22 bases separating them. The CDR3 covers 18 residues. Here the CDR3 DNA reads TGTGCCAGCAGCCAGGCACCGGGACACGGAATTACCTACAATGAGCAGTTCTTC. Amino acids: CASSQAPGHGITYNEQFF.

V gene TRBV25-1 combines with J gene TRBJ2-3; 10 positions agree with TRBD1. The V gene's germline CDR1 is MGHDK and CDR2 SYGVNS. The ends lost 1 base at V and 3 bases at J; junction bases unmatched: 4. The CDR3 sequence is 16 residues long. CDR3 region: CASSESWDRGTDTQYF. CDR3 nucleotides: TGTGCCAGCAGTGAATCCTGGGACAGGGGTACAGATACGCAGTATTTT.